The 9 T cell receptor beta chains below come from one sample, sequenced in a study of blood T cell repertoires in COVID-19. The assay was immunoSEQ multiplex PCR, and TCRdb's table has in-frame clones only and misses some. The top ten hold 3% to 3.5% of the sample, which has around 100,000 clones, 70% to 90% seen once. The sequenced material came from peripheral blood. The receptors were gathered from a human donor in a cohort sampled during active COVID-19.

The chain has TRBV5-1 and TRBJ2-2; 7 bases agree with TRBD1. With V trimmed by 2 bases and J by 6 bases, 13 bases remained unmatched. CDR1 SGHRS and CDR2 YFSETQ come from the germline V gene. CDR3 length: 17 amino acids. This chain's CDR3 is CASSLMDRRRTAGELFF. CDR3 nucleotide sequence: TGCGCCAGCAGCTTAATGGACAGGAGAAGAACGGCCGGGGAGCTGTTTTTT. Full variable domain (rest looked up from reference TRBV5-1 and TRBJ2-2): KAGVTQTPRYLIKTRGQQVTLSCSPISGHRSVSWYQQTPGQGLQFLFEYFSETQRNKGNFPGRFSGRQFSNSRSEMNVSTLELGDSALYLCASSLMDRRRTAGELFFGEGSRLTVL.

The chain couples TRBV4-1 to TRBJ1-2, with 7 bases lining up with TRBD1. After removal of 4 bases from V and 5 bases from J, the junction contained 7 bases not matched to a gene. Germline V gives CDR1 MGHRA, CDR2 YSYEKL. The CDR3 is 14 residues long. The DNA for the CDR3 is TGCGCCAGCAGCCTTACACAGGGGAGTTATGGCTACACCTTC. Amino acid sequence: CASSLTQGSYGYTF.

The genes are TRBV15 and TRBJ2-1; D perhaps matches TRBD2 (6 bases). Deletions cut 1 base from V and 8 bases from J, with 24 bases between. Per germline, CDR1 LNHNV and CDR2 YYDKDF (reference sequence). This CDR3 is built from 18 residues. The CDR3 DNA is TGTGCCACCAGCAGAGTTTCCTTATTGACTAGGGCCATTGATGAGCAGTTCTTC. Its protein product is CATSRVSLLTRAIDEQFF.

This clone was counted only a few times. CDR3 residues: CASSTDRGSRKLFF. In DNA form, the CDR3 reads TGTGCCAGCAGTACCGACAGGGGCAGTCGAAAACTGTTTTTT. The V and J genes are TRBV3-1 (or the pseudogene TRBV3-2) and TRBJ1-4, with TRBD1 matching over 8 bases. V shed 6 bases and J 10 bases; nucleotides not matched to a gene: 10. Looked up from germline, CDR1 is LGHDT and CDR2 is YNNKEL (reference sequence). The CDR3 sequence is 14 residues long.

Worth noting for this clone: This same CDR3 is encoded by further DNA sequences in the sample. The chain recombines TRBV11-3 with TRBJ2-2; perhaps TRBD1 as D (5 bases). Trimming removed 2 bases at V and 1 base at J, with 5 bases between. The germline CDR1 and CDR2 sequences are SGHNT and YENEEA. The CDR3 covers 14 residues. CDR3 protein: CASSLRGNTGELFF. CDR3 sequence (DNA): TGTGCCAGCAGCTTAAGGGGGAACACCGGGGAGCTGTTTTTT.

This clone has just a few counts. At one end the junction does not follow the germline gene, possibly because of a read error. Other DNA sequences of this sample code for an identical CDR3. The rearrangement uses TRBV27 and TRBJ1-5; D uncertain. Germline CDR1 and CDR2: MNHEY and SMNVEV (reference sequence). The CDR3 has 13 residues. CDR3 sequence reads: CASSLYSDQPQHF. The CDR3 DNA reads as TGTGCCAGCAGTTTATATAGCGATCAGCCCCAGCATTTT.

The chain carries TRBV6-2 or TRBV6-3 and TRBJ1-5, with D perhaps TRBD1 (6 bases). CDR3 length: 15 residues. Per germline, CDR1 MNHEY and CDR2 SVGEGT. V was clipped by 5 bases and J by 7 bases, with 18 bases between them. CDR3 loop: CASSRSTGYPQPQHF. The CDR3 nucleotides read TGTGCCAGCAGTCGCTCAACAGGGTACCCACAGCCCCAGCATTTT.

V usage is TRBV9 and J usage is TRBJ2-3; 12 bases match TRBD2. The CDR3 covers 16 residues. The germline V gene has CDR1 SGDLS and CDR2 YYNGEE. J was trimmed by 5 bases and V by 4 bases; bases with no gene match: 8. For the CDR3, the DNA is TGTGCCAGCAGCACCAGGACTAGCGGGATTGGAGATACGCAGTATTTT. Its protein product is CASSTRTSGIGDTQYF.

The J gene is TRBJ1-4, the V gene TRBV9; TRBD1 is a possible D gene (5 bases). Germline V gives CDR1 SGDLS, CDR2 YYNGEE. The CDR3 runs 14 residues. The V gene lost 0 bases and the J gene lost 7 bases, with 10 bases spanning the gap. CDR3 coding DNA: TGTGCCAGCAGCGTAGGGGGCAAGGGTGAAAAACTGTTTTTT. This encodes CASSVGGKGEKLFF.